Listed below are T cell receptor beta chains from one sample, sequenced in a study of T cell clusters in autoimmune cytopenias. TCRdb processed the multiplex PCR reads again and assigns one entry to each CDR3 protein, with no DNA. This table holds about 11,000 distinct CDR3 sequences. Separately, the same data were catalogued under a study of T cell repertoires in aging, cancer and after chemotherapy.

Input material: peripheral blood. These receptors all come from a human donor in good health. Each CDR3 is given with its conserved first and last residue. Clone size, where shown, is once, few, many, or a class for clones that have expanded.

TRBV5-4,.,TRBJ2-2,CASSRGGRINTGELFF
TRBV25-1,.,TRBJ1-1,CASSEGDWAGSNTEAFF
TRBV6-5,medium-sized,TRBJ2-3,CASTATFVKFTDTQYF
TRBV6-5,medium-sized,TRBJ2-1,CASSYLTLRDEHIGEQFF
TRBV19,medium-sized,TRBJ2-1,CASSVTGSTYNEQFF
TRBV5-4,.,TRBJ2-7,CASSFPRGQSLGEQYF
TRBV14,medium-sized,TRBJ2-3,CASSGSGVRTDTQYF
TRBV6-1,.,TRBJ2-1,CASSEVAGFSYNEQFF
TRBV20-1,.,TRBJ1-1,CSAREPGGHTEAFF
TRBV4-1,.,TRBJ1-2,CASSQGQTYGYTF
TRBV11-2,.,TRBJ2-2,CASSLVRMGELFF
TRBV7-2,medium-sized,TRBJ1-2,CASSWQGSDYGYTF
TRBV13,.,TRBJ2-3,CASSLEGGRGNTQYF
TRBV20-1,medium-sized,TRBJ2-2,CSAKGTSDTGELFF
TRBV12-3/TRBV12-4,.,TRBJ2-3,CASSLASGGTDTQYF
TRBV30,medium-sized,TRBJ1-2,CAWSAPGTGYGYTF
TRBV4-1,medium-sized,TRBJ2-7,CASSQVPLAGTPYEQYF
TRBV7-9,.,TRBJ1-5,CASSLVVGGGNQPQHF
TRBV6-6,medium-sized,TRBJ1-6,CASSTHLRGNSPLHF
TRBV6-1,.,TRBJ1-6,CASSSRTGTGDSPLHF
TRBV19,medium-sized,TRBJ1-2,CASSMRADGYTF
TRBV7-9,medium-sized,TRBJ1-6,CASSLEDGGSNSPLHF
TRBV5-1,.,TRBJ2-5,CASSPNLDRGLETQYF
TRBV19,medium-sized,TRBJ1-1,CASSGRAEAFF
TRBV18,medium-sized,TRBJ2-7,CASSSGLWYEQYF
TRBV20-1,medium-sized,TRBJ2-5,CSVASGEETQYF
TRBV5-1,.,TRBJ2-1,CASGRRGLDEQFF
TRBV4-2,.,TRBJ2-2,CASSQGPGQGNGELFF
TRBV27,.,TRBJ2-5,CASSYLAGVRETQYF
TRBV6-1,.,TRBJ1-5,CASSVPRFPNQPQHF
TRBV5-1,.,TRBJ2-7,CASSPLAGSSYEQYF
TRBV20-1,.,TRBJ1-3,CSARDPTLTGNTIYF
TRBV6-6,medium-sized,TRBJ2-7,CASSRGGQGSSYEQYF
TRBV27,.,TRBJ2-3,CASSLNRGMDTQYF
TRBV10-3,.,TRBJ2-1,CAISESRAGPQEDEQFF
TRBV29-1,.,TRBJ2-3,CSVAEGQSTDTQYF
TRBV12-3/TRBV12-4,.,TRBJ1-4,CASSLDNQEKLFF
TRBV5-4,.,TRBJ2-6,CASSKLGVAGANVLTF
TRBV19,.,TRBJ1-5,CASSLTSLDQPQHF
TRBV29-1,medium-sized,TRBJ1-3,CSVEAFEGTGNTIYF
TRBV7-2,medium-sized,TRBJ2-5,CASSLRSWGQETQYF
TRBV5-4,.,TRBJ2-3,CASSRTSGGVDTQYF
TRBV6-5,medium-sized,TRBJ1-2,CASRAGETYGYTF
TRBV10-2,.,TRBJ2-3,CASSEGGLGKRVPHTQYF
TRBV10-3,.,TRBJ2-7,CAISEEQTYEQYF
TRBV7-3,.,TRBJ2-2,CASRNPTGGNTGELFF
TRBV5-6,medium-sized,TRBJ2-7,CASSPGTGGGREQYF
TRBV5-1,.,TRBJ1-4,CASSVGEANEKLFF
TRBV6-1,.,TRBJ1-4,CASGGRGGWPNEKLFF
TRBV10-3,.,TRBJ2-5,CATISGGGSQETQYF
TRBV28,.,TRBJ2-7,CASRTRDSVTYEQYF
TRBV19,.,TRBJ1-5,CASQGGAYQPQHF
TRBV6-5,.,TRBJ1-1,CASSNRDRARGTEAFF
TRBV30,.,TRBJ1-2,CAWSVRGFNYGYTF
TRBV5-6,.,TRBJ2-7,CASSSGTGNYEQYF